These 5 T cell receptor beta chains were sequenced from one sample in a study of beta chain features in type 1 diabetes. Study-level points and caveats: For Type 1 diabetes patients, all four CD4+ subsets carried TCRB CDR3s that were moderately but significantly shorter.

These receptors' targets are unknown. Sequencing targeted expressed TCRB transcripts, as all isolated RNA had been reverse transcribed. The protocol was immunoSEQ multiplex PCR, while the TCRdb copy is restricted to in-frame clones and leaves out a portion. The data hold 100,000 to 150,000 clones, with 15% to 20% observed a single time. Source material: central memory CD4+ T cells from blood. The receptors were sampled from a young man with type 1 diabetes.

The chain links TRBV7-9 to TRBJ1-2; perhaps TRBD1 as D (6 bases). CDR1 is SEHNR and CDR2 is FQNEAQ in the germline V gene (reference sequence). This CDR3 is built from 14 residues. Trimming pared 5 bases from V and 7 bases from J, leaving 17 bases between. The CDR3 coding sequence is TGTGCCAGCAGCCCTCGACAGGACTTTACTGGCTACACCTTC. This codes for CASSPRQDFTGYTF.

A few counts support this clone. The chain couples TRBV2 to TRBJ2-3; D is unclear. The germline V gene has CDR1 SNHLY and CDR2 FYNNEI. Trimming removed 5 bases from V and 0 bases from J, with 3 bases in between. The length of the CDR3 is 12 residues. CDR3: CASSYSTDTQYF. Here the CDR3 DNA reads TGTGCCAGCAGTTATAGCACAGATACGCAGTATTTT.

This sequence joins TRBV14 and TRBJ2-2; perhaps TRBD1 as D (6 bases). The CDR3 contains 14 residues. Germline V gives CDR1 SGHDN, CDR2 FVKESK. Trimming removed 4 bases at V and 3 bases at J, with 9 bases between. CDR3 DNA sequence: TGTGCCAGCAGCCCGACAGGAGACACCGGGGAGCTGTTTTTT. Its translation: CASSPTGDTGELFF.

This clone has only a few counts. The CDR3 is CASSEYQGNTEAFF. The CDR3 DNA follows: TGTGCCAGCAGCGAGTATCAGGGGAACACTGAAGCTTTCTTT. The rearrangement links TRBV7-9 to TRBJ1-1, with D perhaps matching TRBD1 (5 bases). Germline CDR1 SEHNR, CDR2 FQNEAQ (reference sequence). This CDR3 comprises 14 residues. V lost 5 bases and J lost 1, with 11 bases in between.

In its sample, this clone was seen a few times. The rearrangement joins TRBV30 to TRBJ1-6; 11 bases agree with TRBD1. This CDR3 contains 14 residues. With V trimmed by 2 bases and J by 7 bases, 1 base remained unmatched. CDR1 is GTSNPN, CDR2 SVGIG, per germline (reference sequence). In DNA, the CDR3 is TGTGCCTGGAGTTGGGACAGGGGGAATTCACCCCTCCACTTT. Translated: CAWSWDRGNSPLHF.